These 30 T cell receptor beta chains share one sample of origin, sequenced in a study of shared clonotypes between healthy human individuals (dated by TCRdb to about 2020). Library prep was done by the immunoSEQ multiplex PCR assay. Drawn from immuneACCESS, this table holds only the in-frame rearrangements with V and J called that TCRdb kept. Clones are partly lost; checked studies trace under half to an unresolved V gene and leave the rest unexplained. Here the sample has over a million clones; approximately 80% occur a single time. The ten largest clones add up to 0.6% to 0.7% of the sample. Sequenced sample: memory CD4+ T cells from PBMCs. Read against the paper, the sample's cell subset or site label means: CD45RA-negative fraction. These receptors all stem from a man between 18 and 35 years old in good health. Some clones in this sample may be carry-over from other donors' samples.

The chain has TRBV4-1 and TRBJ1-4; D possibly corresponds to TRBD1 (6 bases). Trimming shortened V by 0 bases and J by 7 bases, and 15 bases separated the two germline ends. Germline lookup yields CDR1 MGHRA and CDR2 YSYEKL. The CDR3 is made up of 16 amino acids. CDR3 bases: TGCGCCAGCAGCCAAGATGCTTGGACAGCTGGTGAAAAACTGTTTTTT. This translates into CASSQDAWTAGEKLFF.

This chain connects TRBV2 to TRBJ1-3; a weak D match, TRBD1 (5 bases). In germline, CDR1 is SNHLY, CDR2 FYNNEI. This CDR3 has 16 amino acids. V was shortened by 4 bases and J by 0 bases, with 13 bases between the two germline ends. In DNA, the CDR3 is TGTGCCAGCAGTGCCGGGGCTCCCCTCTCTGGAAACACCATATATTTT. Translated: CASSAGAPLSGNTIYF.

The CDR3, as DNA: TGTGCCAGCAGCCCGTATCTCCGGGACAGGGAGACCCAGTACTTC. Its protein product is CASSPYLRDRETQYF. V is TRBV7-3 and J is TRBJ2-5; 8 positions agree with TRBD1. The CDR3 has 15 amino acids. The germline V gene encodes CDR1 SGHTA and CDR2 FQGTGA. The V segment lost 5 bases and the J segment 5 bases; nucleotides outside the gene matches: 10.

The chain carries TRBV7-9 and TRBJ2-1, with D possibly matching TRBD2 (7 bases). V was shortened by 5 bases and J by 4 bases, with 15 bases between the two germline ends. From germline, CDR1 is SEHNR and CDR2 FQNEAQ (reference sequence). The CDR3 extends over 15 amino acids. The CDR3 DNA sequence: TGTGCCAGCAGCCTGAGAGGGGGAGGGTACAATGAGCAGTTCTTC. Protein product: CASSLRGGGYNEQFF.

CDR3 loop: CASSRGRNSPLHF. The CDR3 DNA is TGTGCCAGTAGTAGGGGTCGAAATTCACCCCTCCACTTT. The V call is TRBV19, the J call TRBJ1-6; D unclear. Trimming took off 4 bases at V and 7 bases at J, with 8 bases between the two ends. Germline V gene data show CDR1 as LNHDA and CDR2 as SQIVND (reference sequence). This CDR3 contains 13 residues.

A note on this clone: A much bigger clone sits one base away, suggesting this may be a read error. This chain connects TRBV29-1 to TRBJ2-2, with 10 bases aligning to TRBD2. CDR3 length equals 12 residues. Germline V gives CDR1 SQVTM, CDR2 ANQGSEA. The CDR3 region is CSAGTSAGGLFF. The CDR3 nucleotides read TGCAGCGCCGGGACTAGCGCCGGGGGGCTGTTTTTT.

V is TRBV30 and J is TRBJ1-2; D perhaps matches TRBD1 (5 bases). Germline V gene lookup returns CDR1 GTSNPN and CDR2 SVGIG (reference sequence). Trimming cost V 2 bases and J 14 bases, with 15 bases left between them. The CDR3 sequence is 11 residues long. DNA for the CDR3: TGTGCCTGGAGTCTACCGGGACGTCCGACCTTC. Translated: CAWSLPGRPTF.

V and J are TRBV29-1 and TRBJ1-2; D unresolved. The CDR3 spans 11 residues. Germline V gene data show CDR1 as SQVTM and CDR2 as ANQGSEA. The ends were cut back, 0 bases at V and 7 bases at J, with 6 bases in the middle. CDR3 amino acids: CSVEEEGGYTF. The CDR3 DNA follows: TGCAGCGTTGAAGAGGAGGGTGGCTACACCTTC.

This chain links TRBV5-1 with TRBJ1-2; 7 positions agree with TRBD1. Germline values: CDR1 SGHRS, CDR2 YFSETQ. V shed 0 bases and J 1 base; nucleotides not matched to a gene: 3. The length of the CDR3 is 15 residues. CDR3 DNA sequence: TGCGCCAGCAGCTTGGGGACAGGAAATAACTATGGCTACACCTTC. Amino acids: CASSLGTGNNYGYTF.

The chain uses TRBV28 and TRBJ1-5; no clear D gene. This CDR3 comprises 12 residues. Trimming shortened V by 1 base and J by 6 bases, and 4 bases separated the two germline ends. CDR1 and CDR2 (germline): MDHEN, SYDVKM. The CDR3 region is CASSLLAQPQHF. As DNA, the CDR3 is TGTGCCAGCAGTTTATTAGCTCAGCCCCAGCATTTT.

The rearrangement joins TRBV6-1 to TRBJ2-7, with 9 bases lining up with TRBD1. V shed 5 bases and J 3 bases; nucleotides not matched to a gene: 8. The germline V gene has CDR1 MNHNS and CDR2 SASEGT. The CDR3 has 15 amino acids. As DNA, the CDR3 is TGTGCCAGCAGTCTTGGACAGGGGTCTCTCTACGAGCAGTACTTC. Residues: CASSLGQGSLYEQYF.

This clone has more than one count but fewer than ten. J is TRBJ2-7 and V is TRBV6-5, with D maybe TRBD2 (6 bases). Germline V gene lookup returns CDR1 MNHEY and CDR2 SVGAGI. The CDR3 has 14 residues. Deletions cut 6 bases from V and 1 base from J, with 13 bases between. The CDR3 sequence is CASRTMEGSYEQYF. The CDR3, as DNA: TGTGCCAGCAGGACGATGGAGGGTTCCTACGAGCAGTACTTC.

This clone was found a few times. Different DNA sequences within this sample yield the same CDR3. The J gene is TRBJ1-5, the V gene TRBV5-1, with 9 positions matching TRBD1. The germline V gene encodes CDR1 SGHRS and CDR2 YFSETQ. With 4 bases clipped from V and 4 bases from J, the junction kept 3 bases outside the gene matches. The CDR3 spans 14 residues. For the CDR3, the DNA is TGCGCCAGCAGCACCGGGACAGGGAATCAGCCCCAGCATTTT. Translation: CASSTGTGNQPQHF.

The CDR3 here is CSFMTSGSSEQYF. The CDR3 bases are TGCAGCTTCATGACTAGCGGGAGTAGTGAGCAGTACTTC. J is TRBJ2-7 and V is TRBV29-1, with 12 positions matching TRBD2. The CDR3 consists of 13 residues. Trimming removed 8 bases from V and 7 bases from J; junction bases left unmatched: 9. Germline CDR1 is SQVTM and CDR2 is ANQGSEA.

The chain links TRBV28 to TRBJ2-6, with D unresolved. CDR3 size: 14 residues. From germline, CDR1 is MDHEN and CDR2 SYDVKM. V lost 1 base to trimming and J lost 4 bases, with 5 bases between them. CDR3 in DNA: TGTGCCAGCAGTTTATTACTGGGGGCCAACGTCCTGACTTTC. The encoded protein is CASSLLLGANVLTF.

The chain recombines TRBV11-2 with TRBJ2-2, with D perhaps TRBD2 (6 bases). CDR3 length: 14 residues. Deletions cut 3 bases from V and 6 bases from J, with 11 bases between. Per the germline V gene, CDR1 is SGHAT and CDR2 is FQNNGV. This CDR3 is CASSFWGGAGELFF. For the CDR3, the DNA is TGTGCCAGCAGCTTCTGGGGAGGCGCCGGGGAGCTGTTTTTT.

To note about this clone: The sample contains more than one DNA sequence encoding this CDR3. This sequence joins TRBV11-3 and TRBJ2-2; D ambiguous. Germline CDR1 and CDR2: SGHNT and YENEEA. The CDR3 is 13 amino acids. With 5 bases removed from V and 6 bases from J, the gap between germline ends came to 10 bases. The CDR3 nucleotides are TGTGCCAGCAGCCCGACCGGACCCGGGGAGCTGTTTTTT. It yields the protein CASSPTGPGELFF.

The V call is TRBV7-2, the J call TRBJ2-2; D possibly matches TRBD1 or TRBD2 (5 bases each). CDR1 and CDR2 (germline): SGHTA, FQGNSA. V lost 3 bases, J lost 0 bases, and 8 bases lay in between. The CDR3 is 15 residues long. The CDR3 DNA follows: TGTGCCAGCAGCTTTCGGGGCGCGAACACCGGGGAGCTGTTTTTT. Translated, it gives CASSFRGANTGELFF.

The chain has TRBV12-1 and TRBJ2-7; the table's TRBD2 call for D was not verified on the DNA. TRBV12-1 is a listed pseudogene. The length of the CDR3 is 16 residues. This CDR3 is CASSGREGEGDYEQYF. For the CDR3, the DNA is TGTGCCAGCAGCGGCCGGGAGGGTGAGGGGGACTACGAGCAGTACTTC.

V usage is TRBV18 and J usage is TRBJ1-2; D is perhaps TRBD1 (6 bases). Between the trimmed V and J ends, which lost 2 bases and 4 bases, there was a span of 14 bases. The CDR3 contains 15 residues. CDR1 is KGHSH and CDR2 is LQKENI in the germline V gene. CDR3 DNA: TGTGCCAGCTCACCAGGCGTCGGACAGACCTATGGCTACACCTTC. It specifies CASSPGVGQTYGYTF.

V gene TRBV28 combines with J gene TRBJ2-3; D is unclear. V lost 5 bases, J lost 0 bases, and 12 bases lay in between. Germline V gene data show CDR1 as MDHEN and CDR2 as SYDVKM. The CDR3 extends over 15 amino acids. The CDR3 DNA reads as TGTGCCAGCAGTCGGGCAGGTAGAAGCACAGATACGCAGTATTTT. Protein sequence: CASSRAGRSTDTQYF.

This chain links TRBV9 with TRBJ1-2; 9 nucleotides agree with TRBD1. This CDR3 has 15 amino acids. Germline values: CDR1 SGDLS, CDR2 YYNGEE. Trimming removed 0 bases from V and 7 bases from J; junction bases left unmatched: 7. In DNA, the CDR3 is TGTGCCAGCAGCGTAGACTTACGGACAGGGGTTGGCTACACCTTC. It specifies CASSVDLRTGVGYTF.

The chain has TRBV5-4 and TRBJ1-3, with unresolved D. The CDR3 extends over 13 amino acids. Germline loops: CDR1 SGHNT, CDR2 YYREEE (reference sequence). V lost 3 bases and J lost 4, with 8 bases in between. CDR3 DNA: TGTGCCAGCAGCTCCGGAAGGGGAAACACCATATATTTT. Translation gives CASSSGRGNTIYF.

This rearrangement joins TRBV4-2 to TRBJ2-5; 11 nucleotides line up with TRBD2. Germline V lookup: CDR1 LGHNA, CDR2 YNFKEQ. This CDR3 region has 16 residues. V was clipped by 6 bases and J by 5 bases; unmatched bases: 11. CDR3 residues: CASSFGSGRAGETQYF. CDR3 nucleotides: TGTGCCAGCAGTTTCGGTAGCGGGAGGGCCGGGGAGACCCAGTACTTC.

This clone came up once. The chain couples TRBV25-1 to TRBJ2-1, with TRBD1 matching 8 bases. CDR1 MGHDK and CDR2 SYGVNS come from the germline V gene. The CDR3 has 12 amino acids. The ends lost 6 bases at V and 6 bases at J; junction bases unmatched: 1. The CDR3 DNA is TGTGCCAGCAGCGACAGGGGCAATGAGCAGTTCTTC. Residues: CASSDRGNEQFF. Combining the CDR3 with reference TRBV25-1 and TRBJ2-1 gives the whole variable domain EADIYQTPRYLVIGTGKKITLECSQTMGHDKMYWYQQDPGMELHLIHYSYGVNSTEKGDLSSESTVSRIRTEHFPLTLESARPSHTSQYLCASSDRGNEQFFGPGTRLTVL.

The chain combines TRBV6-1 with TRBJ2-6; D is unclear. Germline V gene data show CDR1 as MNHNS and CDR2 as SASEGT. This CDR3 contains 13 residues. Trimming left V 3 bases short and J 12 bases short, with 12 bases between. The CDR3 here is CASSERSPRVLTF. The DNA of the CDR3 is TGTGCCAGCAGTGAGAGGTCCCCGCGCGTCCTGACTTTC.

The chain uses TRBV19 and TRBJ2-1; D may be TRBD1 (6 bases). The CDR3 loop spans 16 amino acids. Germline CDR1 and CDR2: LNHDA and SQIVND (reference sequence). The V and J ends lost 5 bases and 6 bases respectively, with 20 bases between them. CDR3 residues: CASSGRTAGTLNEQFF. In DNA, the CDR3 is TGTGCCAGTAGTGGTCGGACAGCCGGGACCCTCAATGAGCAGTTCTTC.

The rearrangement uses TRBV19 and TRBJ1-1, with 7 bases that match TRBD1. The V gene's germline CDR1 is LNHDA and CDR2 SQIVND (reference sequence). CDR3 length equals 14 residues. V gave up 7 bases and J gave up 5 bases; unmatched junction bases: 10. CDR3 DNA sequence: TGTGCCAGTACACGCGACAGGGCCTGGACTGAAGCTTTCTTT. It translates to CASTRDRAWTEAFF.

This chain joins TRBV21-1 and TRBJ1-5; the table gives TRBD1 as D, unverified against the DNA. TRBV21-1 is given as a pseudogene. The CDR3 extends over 17 amino acids. This chain's CDR3 is CASMVSQGCMGNQPQHF. The CDR3 coding sequence is TGTGCCAGCATGGTCTCACAGGGGTGTATGGGCAATCAGCCCCAGCATTTT.

This clone was seen just once. The rearrangement joins TRBV28 to TRBJ2-3, with D uncertain. The CDR3 has 12 amino acids. The germline CDR1 and CDR2 sequences are MDHEN and SYDVKM. V was trimmed by 4 bases and J by 4 bases, leaving 6 bases between them. The CDR3: CASSSGADTQYF. CDR3 nucleotide sequence: TGTGCCAGCAGTTCTGGAGCAGATACGCAGTATTTT. The full variable domain, in which reference TRBV28 and TRBJ2-3 provide the parts outside the CDR3, is DVKVTQSSRYLVKRTGEKVFLECVQDMDHENMFWYRQDPGLGLRLIYFSYDVKMKEKGDIPEGYSVSREKKERFSLILESASTNQTSMYLCASSSGADTQYFGPGTRLTVL.